This passage covers 24 T cell receptor beta chains from one sample sequenced in a study of OX40 agonist ivuxolimab in advanced cancers. The table came from immunoSEQ multiplex PCR; TCRdb's copy has only in-frame clones and leaves some out. This sample has around 75,000 clones; more than 70% occur once, and the top ten carry 10%. Specimen: CD4+ or CD8+ T cells sorted from blood, collected in a trial of the OX40 agonist ivuxolimab. These receptors came from an adult with an advanced solid tumor such as melanoma, head and neck, liver or kidney cancer.

V usage is TRBV9 and J usage is TRBJ1-6; perhaps TRBD1 as D (5 bases). The CDR3 length is 14 residues. The germline V gene has CDR1 SGDLS and CDR2 YYNGEE. The V end lost 4 bases, the J end lost 9 bases, and 14 bases lay between the germline ends. The chain's CDR3 is CASSSGLGGSPLHF. CDR3 nucleotides: TGTGCCAGCAGCTCCGGACTGGGGGGTTCACCCCTCCACTTT.

This chain uses TRBV5-4 with TRBJ1-2, with 8 nucleotides matching TRBD1. The germline V gene has CDR1 SGHNT and CDR2 YYREEE (reference sequence). The V and J ends lost 4 bases and 7 bases, in that order; junction bases with no gene match: 18. The CDR3 covers 17 residues. In nucleotides, the CDR3 is TGTGCCAGCAGCCGACCCGGCAGGGGGCGAGGGACTAGTGGCTACACCTTC. Protein: CASSRPGRGRGTSGYTF.

CDR3 sequence reads: CASSLLLEQYF. CDR3 nucleotides: TGTGCCAGCAGCCTTCTACTGGAACAGTACTTC. The V call is TRBV11-2, the J call TRBJ2-4; D uncertain. The CDR3 sequence is 11 residues long. V lost 5 bases, J lost 13 bases, and 12 bases lay in between. The germline V gene has CDR1 SGHAT and CDR2 FQNNGV.

The rearrangement uses TRBV28 and TRBJ2-3, with D possibly being TRBD1 (6 bases). V was clipped by 5 bases and J by 1 base, with 19 bases between them. The CDR3 runs 17 residues. Germline values: CDR1 MDHEN, CDR2 SYDVKM. CDR3 in DNA: TGTGCCAGCAGTCGAACCACAGGGAGAATCGGCACAGATACGCAGTATTTT. This codes for CASSRTTGRIGTDTQYF. The full variable domain, with the rest looked up from reference TRBV28 and TRBJ2-3, is DVKVTQSSRYLVKRTGEKVFLECVQDMDHENMFWYRQDPGLGLRLIYFSYDVKMKEKGDIPEGYSVSREKKERFSLILESASTNQTSMYLCASSRTTGRIGTDTQYFGPGTRLTVL.

J is TRBJ1-6 and V is TRBV29-1, with 7 bases that match TRBD1. CDR1 is SQVTM and CDR2 is ANQGSEA in the germline V gene. This CDR3 has 14 amino acids. V lost 4 bases, J lost 6 bases, and 6 bases stayed unmatched. The CDR3 region has the DNA TGCAGCGTTGGGGAGACAGGGCCTAATTCACCCCTCCACTTT. Amino acid sequence: CSVGETGPNSPLHF. The complete variable domain, with remaining parts taken from reference TRBV29-1 and TRBJ1-6, reads SAVISQKPSRDICQRGTSLTIQCQVDSQVTMMFWYRQQPGQSLTLIATANQGSEATYESGFVIDKFPISRPNLTFSTLTVSNMSPEDSSIYLCSVGETGPNSPLHFGNGTRLTVT.

V and J are TRBV6-6 and TRBJ1-1, with D uncertain. Germline CDR1 is MNHNY and CDR2 is SVGAGI (reference sequence). Trimming took off 4 bases at V and 1 base at J, with 10 bases between the two ends. The CDR3 has 14 amino acids. The CDR3 loop is CASSFLGANTEAFF. The CDR3, as DNA: TGTGCCAGCAGTTTTCTAGGCGCGAACACTGAAGCTTTCTTT.

The chain employs TRBV5-5 and TRBJ1-1; D is perhaps TRBD1 (5 bases). Trimming removed 4 bases at V and 6 bases at J, with 16 bases between. The length of the CDR3 is 14 residues. Looked up from germline, CDR1 is SGHKS and CDR2 is YYEKEE (reference sequence). CDR3: CASSVIRDQAEAFF. The CDR3 nucleotides are TGTGCCAGCAGCGTAATCCGGGACCAGGCTGAAGCTTTCTTT.

The chain carries TRBV6-5 and TRBJ2-1; 11 positions match TRBD2. The CDR3 length is 16 residues. The trim removed 0 bases at V and 6 bases at J, leaving 4 bases unmatched. Looked up from germline, CDR1 is MNHEY and CDR2 is SVGAGI. CDR3 sequence reads: CASSYSSLAGGNEQFF. CDR3 nucleotide sequence: TGTGCCAGCAGTTACTCGAGCCTAGCGGGAGGCAATGAGCAGTTCTTC.

This chain connects TRBV28 to TRBJ1-5; 7 nucleotides agree with TRBD1. CDR3 length: 15 residues. With 6 bases clipped from V and 5 bases from J, the junction kept 10 bases outside the gene matches. The germline CDR1 and CDR2 sequences are MDHEN and SYDVKM. Here the CDR3 DNA reads TGTGCCAGCAGCCTTGCGGGACAGTATCATCAGCCCCAGCATTTT. Encoded protein: CASSLAGQYHQPQHF.

This chain links TRBV4-1 with TRBJ2-2; D gene unclear. Per the germline V gene, CDR1 is MGHRA and CDR2 is YSYEKL. The CDR3 extends over 13 amino acids. Trimming cost V 6 bases and J 7 bases, with 12 bases left between them. The CDR3 spells CASSGRNVGELFF. CDR3 DNA sequence: TGCGCCAGCAGTGGACGGAACGTCGGGGAGCTGTTTTTT.

This chain uses TRBV19 with TRBJ2-6; the match to TRBD1 covers 8 bases. This CDR3 is 14 amino acids long. The trim removed 4 bases at V and 12 bases at J, leaving 8 bases unmatched. From germline, CDR1 is LNHDA and CDR2 SQIVND (reference sequence). CDR3 loop: CASSSSGGRPVLTF. In DNA, the CDR3 is TGTGCCAGTAGTAGTTCAGGGGGCCGCCCCGTCCTGACTTTC.

V usage is TRBV11-2 and J usage is TRBJ2-5; no firm D call. The germline V and J ends were trimmed by 1 base and 3 bases, with 15 bases remaining between them. Germline V gene lookup returns CDR1 SGHAT and CDR2 FQNNGV. The CDR3 totals 16 residues. This CDR3 reads CASSLGRPWLKETQYF. Written as DNA, the CDR3 is TGTGCCAGCAGCTTAGGCAGGCCCTGGCTAAAAGAGACCCAGTACTTC.

The CDR3 here is CASSLPRAHRDINNEQFF. CDR3 DNA sequence: TGTGCCAGCAGTTTACCCAGAGCCCACCGGGACATCAACAATGAGCAGTTCTTC. The chain carries TRBV27 and TRBJ2-1; the D gene is possibly TRBD1 (6 bases). This CDR3 contains 18 residues. Between the trimmed V and J ends, which lost 2 bases and 5 bases, there was a span of 22 bases. Germline CDR1 and CDR2: MNHEY and SMNVEV (reference sequence).

CDR3 sequence reads: CASSLSARGGYTF. CDR3 nucleotide sequence: TGTGCCAGCAGCCTCTCCGCCAGGGGAGGCTACACCTTC. V usage is TRBV7-3 and J usage is TRBJ1-2; tentatively, D is TRBD1 (6 bases). CDR1 is SGHTA and CDR2 is FQGTGA in the germline V gene. The V end was cut by 5 bases, the J end by 8 bases, with 15 bases between. CDR3 length: 13 amino acids.

The chain recombines TRBV5-5 with TRBJ2-5, with 11 nucleotides matching TRBD1. Unmatched junction bases numbered 4, after V lost 4 bases and J lost 5 bases. Germline CDR1 reads SGHKS; CDR2 reads YYEKEE (reference sequence). This CDR3 spans 14 amino acids. This chain's CDR3 is CASSGQGASETQYF. The DNA of the CDR3 is TGTGCCAGCAGCGGACAGGGGGCGTCGGAGACCCAGTACTTC.

This clone was seen a single time. The sample has other DNA sequences that encode this CDR3 too. The chain uses TRBV19 and TRBJ2-2; 7 bases match TRBD1. Germline CDR1 reads LNHDA; CDR2 reads SQIVND (reference sequence). V lost 5 bases to trimming and J lost 1 base; unmatched junction nucleotides: 4. The CDR3 contains 15 residues. The CDR3 nucleotides read TGTGCCAGTAGTCCCAGACAGGGGAACACCGGGGAGCTGTTTTTT. Translation gives CASSPRQGNTGELFF.

J is TRBJ1-2 and V is TRBV5-4; D call uncertain. Germline CDR1 reads SGHNT; CDR2 reads YYREEE (reference sequence). The CDR3 length is 16 residues. V was clipped by 2 bases and J by 5 bases, with 19 bases between them. The CDR3 is CASSFGVAAGRYGYTF. The CDR3 DNA reads TGTGCCAGCAGCTTTGGGGTGGCCGCTGGTCGTTATGGCTACACCTTC.

V gene TRBV7-9 combines with J gene TRBJ2-5; TRBD2 matches at 8 bases. The CDR3 length is 14 residues. V trimming: 5 bases; J trimming: 8 bases; junction bases outside the gene matches: 10. The germline CDR1 and CDR2 sequences are SEHNR and FQNEAQ (reference sequence). The CDR3 DNA sequence: TGTGCCAGCAGCCTGACCGGGACTAGTAATACCCAGTACTTC. Translating gives CASSLTGTSNTQYF.

The V and J genes are TRBV5-8 and TRBJ1-4; D may be TRBD1 (6 bases). The CDR3 runs to 16 residues. The germline V and J ends were trimmed by 0 bases and 4 bases, with 13 bases remaining between them. Germline CDR1 is SGHTS and CDR2 is YDEGEE. This CDR3 reads CASSLDKTGLNEKLFF. The CDR3 DNA follows: TGTGCCAGCAGCTTGGATAAGACAGGACTTAATGAAAAACTGTTTTTT.

The chain uses TRBV2 and TRBJ2-3; 12 bases map to TRBD2. The V segment lost 6 bases and the J segment 2 bases; nucleotides outside the gene matches: 9. The germline V gene encodes CDR1 SNHLY and CDR2 FYNNEI. This CDR3 is built from 17 residues. CDR3 DNA sequence: TGTGCCAGCAGGAGACTAGCGGGAGCAGACTCCACAGATACGCAGTATTTT. Protein sequence: CASRRLAGADSTDTQYF.

This clone has a single count. The gene calls are TRBV16 and TRBJ1-6, with 9 bases lining up with TRBD1. Looked up from germline, CDR1 is KGHSY and CDR2 is FQNENV. The V segment lost 1 base and the J segment 7 bases; nucleotides outside the gene matches: 2. This CDR3 spans 15 amino acids. CDR3 sequence: CASSQYGTGNSPLHF. In nucleotides, the CDR3 is TGTGCCAGCAGCCAATATGGGACAGGGAATTCACCCCTCCACTTT. The variable domain in full, completed from reference TRBV16 and TRBJ1-6, reads GEEVAQTPKHLVRGEGQKAKLYCAPIKGHSYVFWYQQVLKNEFKFLISFQNENVFDETGMPKERFSAKCLPNSPCSLEIQATKLEDSAVYFCASSQYGTGNSPLHFGNGTRLTVT.

The gene calls are TRBV27 and TRBJ2-6, with D possibly TRBD2 on 6 matching bases. The V end was cut by 0 bases, the J end by 3 bases, with 9 bases between. Germline CDR1 is MNHEY and CDR2 is SMNVEV (reference sequence). The CDR3 has 16 residues. The DNA of the CDR3 is TGTGCCAGCAGTTTATCGCCCGGGAGTGGGGCCAACGTCCTGACTTTC. It specifies CASSLSPGSGANVLTF.

The chain carries TRBV5-1 and TRBJ2-7, with a possible D match to TRBD1 (6 bases). The CDR3 runs 14 residues. Germline V gene sequence: CDR1 SGHRS, CDR2 YFSETQ. V was shortened by 1 base and J by 2 bases, with 10 bases between the two germline ends. Here the CDR3 reads CASSLTGSAYEQYF. The CDR3 DNA sequence: TGCGCCAGCAGCTTGACAGGGTCCGCCTACGAGCAGTACTTC.

V and J are TRBV6-5 and TRBJ1-4, with D possibly TRBD1 on 5 matching bases. Germline values: CDR1 MNHEY, CDR2 SVGAGI. This CDR3 region has 15 residues. Trimming cost V 2 bases and J 3 bases, with 10 bases left between them. Written as DNA, the CDR3 is TGTGCCAGCAGTTACATGGGGGTGGCTAATGAAAAACTGTTTTTT. Encoded protein: CASSYMGVANEKLFF.